The next 20 T cell receptor beta chains were all read from a single sample in a study of OX40 agonist ivuxolimab in advanced cancers. To prepare the library, the immunoSEQ multiplex PCR assay was applied. In TCRdb, the immuneACCESS table is reduced to in-frame sequences with V and J assigned. These tables do not hold every clone; where another copy was compared, an unresolved V gene accounts for under half, and the others remain unexplained. The sample has more than 45,000 clones on record, approximately 80% of them singletons. 0.7% to 0.8% of the sample comes from the top ten. The material was CD4+ or CD8+ T cells sorted from blood, obtained in a trial of the OX40 agonist ivuxolimab. The receptors were sampled from an adult with an advanced solid tumor such as melanoma, head and neck, liver or kidney cancer.

The CDR3 DNA reads as TGTGCCAGCAGCTTAACCGCGCTCGGACAGGGGCTCTATGGCTACACCTTC. Its translation is CASSLTALGQGLYGYTF. The rearrangement uses TRBV7-3 and TRBJ1-2; 9 bases fit TRBD1. The V gene end was trimmed by 0 bases and the J gene end by 4 bases; junction bases not matched to a gene: 9. Germline CDR1 SGHTA, CDR2 FQGTGA. The CDR3 is 17 residues long.

The rearrangement uses TRBV19 and TRBJ2-2; 8 bases align to TRBD1. Germline CDR1 LNHDA, CDR2 SQIVND (reference sequence). With 4 bases clipped from V and 3 bases from J, the junction kept 4 bases outside the gene matches. This CDR3 spans 15 amino acids. CDR3 sequence: CASSRQGFDTGELFF. The CDR3 region has the DNA TGTGCCAGTAGTAGACAGGGGTTCGACACCGGGGAGCTGTTTTTT.

The rearrangement joins TRBV7-2 to TRBJ1-4; D is perhaps TRBD1 (5 bases). Germline CDR1 SGHTA, CDR2 FQGNSA. Trimming took 5 bases from V and 6 from J, leaving 16 bases between them. The CDR3 has 15 amino acids. The CDR3 protein is CASSPSGRGYEKLFF. The DNA of the CDR3 is TGTGCCAGCAGCCCGTCGGGACGGGGGTATGAAAAACTGTTTTTT.

The CDR3 protein is CATSSMGGQTGELFF. The DNA for the CDR3 is TGTGCCACCAGCAGTATGGGAGGACAGACCGGGGAGCTGTTTTTT. This chain links TRBV15 with TRBJ2-2; D tentatively fits TRBD1 or TRBD2 (6 bases each). Per the germline V gene, CDR1 is LNHNV and CDR2 is YYDKDF (reference sequence). Trimming took 3 bases from V and 5 from J, leaving 13 bases between them. This CDR3 has 15 amino acids.

The chain links TRBV27 to TRBJ2-5, with no clear D. V was pared by 6 bases and J by 4 bases, with 12 bases between. Germline-derived CDR1 and CDR2 are MNHEY and SMNVEV (reference sequence). This CDR3 spans 13 amino acids. The CDR3 loop reads CASSRVGGETQYF. CDR3 coding DNA: TGTGCCAGCAGCCGGGTAGGTGGAGAGACCCAGTACTTC.

The chain's CDR3 is CASSTRSSGNTIYF. CDR3 coding DNA: TGTGCCAGCTCGACCCGGAGCTCTGGAAACACCATATATTTT. The rearrangement joins TRBV7-2 to TRBJ1-3; no clear D gene. The CDR3 spans 14 residues. Germline values: CDR1 SGHTA, CDR2 FQGNSA. V lost 8 bases to trimming and J lost 0 bases, with 11 bases between them. Complete variable domain (other parts from reference TRBV7-2 and TRBJ1-3): GAGVSQSPSNKVTEKGKDVELRCDPISGHTALYWYRQSLGQGLEFLIYFQGNSAPDKSGLPSDRFSAERTGGSVSTLTIQRTQQEDSAVYLCASSTRSSGNTIYFGEGSWLTVV.

This clone was counted only a few times. The chain recombines TRBV19 with TRBJ2-2, with a possible D match to TRBD1 (7 bases). Germline CDR1 and CDR2: LNHDA and SQIVND (reference sequence). V was clipped by 5 bases and J by 4 bases, with 14 bases between them. This CDR3 is built from 15 residues. CDR3 sequence: CASSSGGQVTGELFF. CDR3 bases: TGTGCCAGTAGTTCAGGGGGGCAGGTCACCGGGGAGCTGTTTTTT.

V is TRBV7-6 and J is TRBJ2-4, with D uncertain. This CDR3 contains 13 residues. Trimming cost V 5 bases and J 7 bases, with 12 bases left between them. CDR1 SGHVS and CDR2 FNYEAQ come from the germline V gene. The CDR3 is CASSPSASNIQYF. The DNA for the CDR3 is TGTGCCAGCAGCCCCTCGGCCTCGAACATTCAGTACTTC.

This clone appeared a single time. The chain is built from TRBV11-3 and TRBJ2-7; 7 positions agree with TRBD1. V trimming: 3 bases; J trimming: 6 bases; junction bases outside the gene matches: 8. In germline, CDR1 is SGHNT, CDR2 YENEEA. The CDR3 length is 14 residues. The CDR3 DNA is TGTGCCAGCAGCTTGCGACAGGGACGAGGCGAGCAGTACTTC. Its translation: CASSLRQGRGEQYF.

V and J are TRBV4-1 and TRBJ2-5; 11 bases are a match to TRBD2. CDR3 length: 14 residues. Germline trimming cut 4 bases from V and 4 bases from J; bases unmatched to any gene: 2. Germline V CDR1 and CDR2: MGHRA, YSYEKL. The DNA of the CDR3 is TGCGCCAGCAGCCGTCTAGCGGGGGGAGAGACCCAGTACTTC. It codes for CASSRLAGGETQYF.

This clone was detected once. This chain connects TRBV10-3 to TRBJ2-7, with TRBD1 as a possible D gene (7 bases). The CDR3 spans 13 residues. V gave up 4 bases and J gave up 5 bases, with 12 bases separating them. Per the germline V gene, CDR1 is ENHRY and CDR2 is SYGVKD. The CDR3 DNA reads as TGTGCCATCAGTGTTGGCAGGGGGGACGAGCAGTACTTC. This translates into CAISVGRGDEQYF.

In its sample, this clone was seen once. The gene calls are TRBV6-5 and TRBJ2-7; TRBD2 might be the D (6 bases). This CDR3 comprises 14 residues. V was cut by 2 bases and J by 4 bases, with 12 bases left in between. The germline V gene has CDR1 MNHEY and CDR2 SVGAGI. CDR3 coding DNA: TGTGCCAGCAGTTACGGGCAGGAGGGTTACGAGCAGTACTTC. It is translated as CASSYGQEGYEQYF.

This chain joins TRBV4-1 and TRBJ2-7, with TRBD2 matching 7 bases. J gave up 1 base and V 3 bases, and 9 bases lay outside the gene matches. The CDR3 has 16 amino acids. CDR1 is MGHRA, CDR2 YSYEKL, per germline. The DNA for the CDR3 is TGCGCCAGCAGCCACACGGGTCCGGGGGGATCCTACGAGCAGTACTTC. Amino acids: CASSHTGPGGSYEQYF.

The J gene is TRBJ2-7, the V gene TRBV5-1; D call uncertain. The germline CDR1 and CDR2 sequences are SGHRS and YFSETQ. V was clipped by 4 bases and J by 1 base, with 6 bases between them. The CDR3 loop spans 12 amino acids. The CDR3 region is CASSQPSYEQYF. The CDR3 nucleotides read TGCGCCAGCAGCCAACCTTCCTACGAGCAGTACTTC.

The rearrangement uses TRBV11-2 and TRBJ2-5; D unclear. The CDR3 runs 15 residues. V gave up 1 base and J gave up 2 bases, with 11 bases separating them. In germline, CDR1 is SGHAT, CDR2 FQNNGV. This CDR3 is CASSLGQALQETQYF. The CDR3 DNA sequence: TGTGCCAGCAGCTTAGGGCAGGCATTACAAGAGACCCAGTACTTC.

This rearrangement joins TRBV7-2 to TRBJ2-5; 7 bases align to TRBD2. V gave up 1 base and J gave up 3 bases; unmatched junction bases: 5. CDR3 length: 15 residues. CDR1 is SGHTA and CDR2 is FQGNSA in the germline V gene. The CDR3 nucleotides are TGTGCCAGCAGCTTAGACCAGCGGGGTGAAGAGACCCAGTACTTC. Translating gives CASSLDQRGEETQYF. Variable domain in full (rest from reference TRBV7-2 and TRBJ2-5): GAGVSQSPSNKVTEKGKDVELRCDPISGHTALYWYRQSLGQGLEFLIYFQGNSAPDKSGLPSDRFSAERTGGSVSTLTIQRTQQEDSAVYLCASSLDQRGEETQYFGPGTRLLVL.

The rearrangement uses TRBV6-6 and TRBJ2-5, with D possibly TRBD2 on 6 matching bases. V was cut by 5 bases and J by 5 bases, with 9 bases left in between. This CDR3 comprises 12 residues. Looked up from germline, CDR1 is MNHNY and CDR2 is SVGAGI (reference sequence). The CDR3 reads CASSGGFETQYF. The CDR3 nucleotides read TGTGCCAGCAGTGGAGGGTTCGAGACCCAGTACTTC.

The chain uses TRBV7-3 and TRBJ2-4; TRBD1 aligns across 7 bases. The CDR3 contains 14 residues. The germline CDR1 and CDR2 sequences are SGHTA and FQGTGA. J was trimmed by 7 bases and V by 4 bases; bases with no gene match: 7. The CDR3 region is CASSSTGIGNIQYF. The CDR3 coding sequence is TGTGCCAGCAGCTCGACAGGGATTGGGAACATTCAGTACTTC.

This rearrangement joins TRBV6-1 to TRBJ1-5; TRBD1 might be the D (5 bases). Germline CDR1 MNHNS, CDR2 SASEGT. The CDR3 spans 16 residues. V lost 1 base, J lost 1 base, and 11 bases lay in between. The CDR3 protein is CASSEVGGTSNQPQHF. CDR3 in DNA: TGTGCCAGCAGTGAAGTTGGGGGAACCAGCAATCAGCCCCAGCATTTT.

The chain is built from TRBV7-6 and TRBJ2-2, with TRBD2 matching 10 bases. The CDR3 spans 16 residues. The germline gives CDR1 SGHVS, CDR2 FNYEAQ. V lost 4 bases and J lost 6; bases outside the gene matches: 8. CDR3 in DNA: TGTGCCAGCAGCTCCAGAAGCGGGGGGGCCCCCGGGGAGCTGTTTTTT. Its translation: CASSSRSGGAPGELFF.